This T cell receptor (beta chain) is drawn from a study of T cells in localized non-small cell lung cancer. With respect to this clone: Its antigen is unknown.

Findings and caveats of the study: Median around 60 top-100 tumor clones were shared with paired adjacent lung. As only one tumor region underwent sequencing, heterogeneity remains possible. There was an association of higher blood T cell density with longer overall survival. Of the tissues analyzed, uninvolved adjacent lung showed maximal T cell clonality, greater than tumor.

After removal of 7 bases from V and 6 bases from J, the junction contained 5 bases not matched to a gene. The CDR3 covers 14 residues. Germline V gene data show CDR1 as SQVTM and CDR2 as ANQGSEA. TCRdb's table, derived via immunoSEQ multiplex PCR, lists solely in-frame clones and lacks some. The sample consists of approximately 11,000 clones, approximately 50% of them appearing once. The source material was lymph node tissue, sampled before any cancer treatment. The TCR comes from a woman between 40 and 69 years old with stage II squamous cell lung carcinoma. J is TRBJ2-1 and V is TRBV29-1; 14 positions agree with TRBD2. CDR3 in DNA: TGCAGCGGGTGGACTAGCGGGGGGTTCAATGAGCAGTTCTTC. Amino acid sequence: CSGWTSGGFNEQFF.